The T cell receptor (beta chain) under discussion was sequenced for a study of blood T cell repertoires in COVID-19. Overall study context: Collection of acute and convalescent COVID-19 samples took place in the United States, Italy and Spain.

Clones were read by immunoSEQ multiplex PCR, and TCRdb kept only the in-frame ones, dropping some. The table lists about 150,000 clones, 70% to 90% of them singletons. Recruits, aged about 18 to 95 years, lived in 25 or so US areas. Participant reports of clinical history set cohort assignment. This CDR3 contains 16 residues. Germline V gene sequence: CDR1 MNHEY, CDR2 SVGAGI. The J segment lost 4 bases and the V segment lost 0 bases, leaving 2 bases of the junction unmatched. What was sequenced was PBMCs or T cells enriched from blood (not recorded which). The clonotype originates from a woman in her 40s who had recovered from COVID-19. The V gene is TRBV6-5, the J gene TRBJ2-7, with 14 nucleotides matching TRBD2. The CDR3 DNA reads as TGTGCCAGCAGTTACTCTCGACTAGCGGGGGGGTACGAGCAGTACTTC. Residues: CASSYSRLAGGYEQYF.